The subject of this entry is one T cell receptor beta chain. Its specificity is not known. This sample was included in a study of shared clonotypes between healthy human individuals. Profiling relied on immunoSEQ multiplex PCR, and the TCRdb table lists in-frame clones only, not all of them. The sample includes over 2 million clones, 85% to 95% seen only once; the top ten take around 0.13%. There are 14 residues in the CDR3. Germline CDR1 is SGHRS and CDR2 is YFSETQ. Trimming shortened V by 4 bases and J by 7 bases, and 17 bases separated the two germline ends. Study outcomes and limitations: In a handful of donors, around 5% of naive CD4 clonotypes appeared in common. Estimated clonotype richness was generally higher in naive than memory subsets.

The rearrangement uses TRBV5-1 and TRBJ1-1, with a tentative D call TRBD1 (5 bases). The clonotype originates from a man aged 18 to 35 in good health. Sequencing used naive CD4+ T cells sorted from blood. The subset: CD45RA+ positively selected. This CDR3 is CASSQTAGTHEAFF. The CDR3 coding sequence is TGCGCCAGCAGCCAAACCGCCGGGACCCATGAAGCTTTCTTT.